In this sample, the clone carrying this T cell receptor (beta chain) is large. The antigen is not known. Adaptor-ligated barcode primers were used to amplify TRBV12-4/TRBJ1-2 clonotypes. TCRdb reprocessed the multiplex PCR reads with MiXCR, giving one entry per CDR3 protein. The sample has hundreds of distinct CDR3 sequences, 5.1% seen once. Study-level results: Tumor Treg TCRs overlapped most with tumor naive CD4+ cells.

V shed 1 base and J shed 4 bases, with 4 bases lying between them. There are 12 residues in the CDR3. The rearrangement uses TRBV12-3 or TRBV12-4 and TRBJ1-2; D is unresolved. The sample taken for sequencing was naive CD4+ T cells sorted from blood. Subset described: naive CD4+ T cells, CD4+CD45RA+CD25-. This TCR was sampled from a female donor with breast cancer. The CDR3 DNA reads TGTGCCAGCAGTTTAGAGGTCTATGGCTACACCTTC. This translates into CASSLEVYGYTF.